Listed here are 13 T cell receptor beta chains from one sample, sequenced in a study of cytomegalovirus exposure and HLA in healthy donors. In the PCR, 60 Vbeta and 13 Jbeta primers were used. Sequencing was performed with immunoSEQ multiplex PCR; in TCRdb, only in-frame clones are kept and a portion is missing. This repertoire shows approximately 100,000 clones, about 80% found once; its top ten account for about 4.3%. The sequencing input was PBMCs. The origin of the receptors is a man aged 40-49 years in good health and CMV-seronegative.

V and J are TRBV7-9 and TRBJ1-4; no reliable D call. Germline V CDR1 and CDR2: SEHNR, FQNEAQ (reference sequence). The CDR3 loop spans 15 amino acids. Trimming took 5 bases from V and 0 from J, leaving 10 bases between them. CDR3 coding DNA: TGTGCCAGCAGCCCAACCCTATCAACTAATGAAAAACTGTTTTTT. It codes for CASSPTLSTNEKLFF.

With regard to this clone: This sample also contains other DNA sequences that code for the same CDR3. This rearrangement joins TRBV9 to TRBJ2-3; maybe TRBD2 (6 bases). Germline values: CDR1 SGDLS, CDR2 YYNGEE. This CDR3 has 16 residues. V shed 0 bases and J shed 0 bases, with 11 bases lying between them. CDR3 in amino acids: CASSVGAGTSTDTQYF. In nucleotides, the CDR3 is TGTGCCAGCAGCGTAGGGGCGGGGACCAGCACAGATACGCAGTATTTT.

The chain couples TRBV28 to TRBJ1-2; the D gene is possibly TRBD1 (5 bases). The CDR3 is made up of 15 amino acids. In germline, CDR1 is MDHEN, CDR2 SYDVKM. The ends were cut back, 7 bases at V and 8 bases at J, with 23 bases in the middle. The CDR3, as DNA: TGTGCCAGCACCACGTACGACAGACCGCTACTAGGCTACACCTTC. Its protein is CASTTYDRPLLGYTF.

The chain combines TRBV10-3 with TRBJ2-1; 12 bases agree with TRBD2. The CDR3 is made up of 17 amino acids. Germline V gives CDR1 ENHRY, CDR2 SYGVKD. Losses at the gene ends were 3 bases for V and 3 bases for J; bases not matched to a gene: 6. The CDR3 sequence is CAISEGTSGGHYNEQFF. In nucleotides, the CDR3 is TGTGCCATCAGTGAAGGCACTAGCGGGGGGCACTACAATGAGCAGTTCTTC.

The chain is built from TRBV9 and TRBJ1-6; D might be TRBD1 (5 bases). CDR3 length: 16 amino acids. Looked up from germline, CDR1 is SGDLS and CDR2 is YYNGEE. Trimming pared 0 bases from V and 6 bases from J, leaving 13 bases between. The CDR3 DNA sequence: TGTGCCAGCAGCGTAGGTCCGCTCGGGGGTAATTCACCCCTCCACTTT. This encodes CASSVGPLGGNSPLHF.

The chain links TRBV6-9 to TRBJ1-1; D gene ambiguous. Germline assignment: CDR1 MNHGY and CDR2 SVAAGI. The CDR3 totals 13 residues. V lost 7 bases and J lost 6, with 15 bases in between. CDR3 sequence: CASKLEKIAEAFF. The CDR3 coding sequence is TGTGCCAGCAAACTGGAGAAAATCGCTGAAGCTTTCTTT.

V gene TRBV7-9 combines with J gene TRBJ2-1; 12 positions agree with TRBD2. The V segment lost 5 bases and the J segment 3 bases; nucleotides outside the gene matches: 14. Germline V CDR1 and CDR2: SEHNR, FQNEAQ (reference sequence). The CDR3 is 19 amino acids. CDR3 sequence (DNA): TGTGCCAGCAGCCCCCGTATGCTAGCGGGGGGGCCGCTCTACAATGAGCAGTTCTTC. Translated: CASSPRMLAGGPLYNEQFF. The full variable domain, in which reference TRBV7-9 and TRBJ2-1 provide the parts outside the CDR3, is DTGVSQNPRHKITKRGQNVTFRCDPISEHNRLYWYRQTLGQGPEFLTYFQNEAQLEKSRLLSDRFSAERPKGSFSTLEIQRTEQGDSAMYLCASSPRMLAGGPLYNEQFFGPGTRLTVL.

As concerns this clone: Other nucleotide sequences from this sample produce the same CDR3. The chain combines TRBV5-1 with TRBJ1-6, with D possibly matching TRBD1 (5 bases). V was clipped by 2 bases and J by 5 bases, with 20 bases between them. The CDR3 covers 18 residues. Germline V gene data show CDR1 as SGHRS and CDR2 as YFSETQ. The CDR3 sequence is CASSLQPLEGQNNSPLHF. The CDR3 DNA reads TGCGCCAGCAGCTTACAACCACTGGAGGGGCAGAATAATTCACCCCTCCACTTT. The full variable domain, with the rest looked up from reference TRBV5-1 and TRBJ1-6, is KAGVTQTPRYLIKTRGQQVTLSCSPISGHRSVSWYQQTPGQGLQFLFEYFSETQRNKGNFPGRFSGRQFSNSRSEMNVSTLELGDSALYLCASSLQPLEGQNNSPLHFGNGTRLTVT.

The chain combines TRBV5-4 with TRBJ2-3; tentative D call: TRBD2 (6 bases). V was shortened by 0 bases and J by 5 bases, with 13 bases between the two germline ends. Germline values: CDR1 SGHNT, CDR2 YYREEE (reference sequence). The CDR3 has 15 amino acids. The CDR3 nucleotides are TGTGCCAGCAGCTTGGGGCAGGGCGGGGTAGATACGCAGTATTTT. Amino acids: CASSLGQGGVDTQYF.

The genes are TRBV5-4 and TRBJ1-1, with unresolved D. Germline values: CDR1 SGHNT, CDR2 YYREEE (reference sequence). This CDR3 contains 13 residues. Trimming left V 2 bases short and J 1 base short, with 6 bases between. The CDR3 DNA sequence: TGTGCCAGCAGCTTTCACGGGAACACTGAAGCTTTCTTT. Its protein is CASSFHGNTEAFF. Drawing the rest from reference TRBV5-4 and TRBJ1-1, the complete variable domain is ETGVTQSPTHLIKTRGQQVTLRCSSQSGHNTVSWYQQALGQGPQFIFQYYREEENGRGNFPPRFSGLQFPNYSSELNVNALELDDSALYLCASSFHGNTEAFFGQGTRLTVV.

The chain uses TRBV11-2 and TRBJ2-1; 9 bases agree with TRBD1. Germline CDR1 and CDR2: SGHAT and FQNNGV. This CDR3 contains 15 residues. The V gene end was trimmed by 8 bases and the J gene end by 4 bases; junction bases not matched to a gene: 9. CDR3 in amino acids: CASLRTGTGYNEQFF. For the CDR3, the DNA is TGTGCCAGCCTCAGGACCGGGACAGGGTACAATGAGCAGTTCTTC.

The chain combines TRBV5-1 with TRBJ2-5; possible D gene TRBD1, 6 bases. The V end was cut by 0 bases, the J end by 1 base, with 10 bases between. The CDR3 loop spans 15 amino acids. CDR1 and CDR2 from the germline V gene are SGHRS and YFSETQ. CDR3 DNA: TGCGCCAGCAGCTTGGTGCAGGGGTCCCAAGAGACCCAGTACTTC. Translating gives CASSLVQGSQETQYF.

The chain uses TRBV6-1 and TRBJ2-5; D possibly corresponds to TRBD2 (6 bases). The CDR3 spans 13 residues. Trimming left V 4 bases short and J 4 bases short, with 10 bases between. Germline V gene data show CDR1 as MNHNS and CDR2 as SASEGT. CDR3 in DNA: TGTGCCAGCAGTGGCGGGGAAGGAGAGACCCAGTACTTC. Amino acid sequence: CASSGGEGETQYF.